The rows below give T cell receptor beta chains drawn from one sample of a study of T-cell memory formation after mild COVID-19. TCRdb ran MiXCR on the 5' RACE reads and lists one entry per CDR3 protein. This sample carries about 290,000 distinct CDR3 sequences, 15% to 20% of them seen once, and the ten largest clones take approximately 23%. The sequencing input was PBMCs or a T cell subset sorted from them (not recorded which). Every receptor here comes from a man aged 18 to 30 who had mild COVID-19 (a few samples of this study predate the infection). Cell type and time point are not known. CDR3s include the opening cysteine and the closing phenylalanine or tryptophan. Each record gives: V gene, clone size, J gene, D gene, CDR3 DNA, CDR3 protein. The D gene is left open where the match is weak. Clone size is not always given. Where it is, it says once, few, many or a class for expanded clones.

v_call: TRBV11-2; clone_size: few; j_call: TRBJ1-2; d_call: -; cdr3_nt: TGTGCCAGCAGCCCGACGGGTGCGGGCGGATACTATGGCTACACCTTC; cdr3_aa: CASSPTGAGGYYGYTF
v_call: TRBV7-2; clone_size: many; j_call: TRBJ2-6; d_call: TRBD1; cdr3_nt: TGTGCCAGCACCCGGACAGGGGGGTTCTCTGGGGCCAACGTCCTGACTTTC; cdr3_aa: CASTRTGGFSGANVLTF
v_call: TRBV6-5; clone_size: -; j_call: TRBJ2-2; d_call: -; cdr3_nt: TGTGCCAGCAGTTACTCGATCTCGTTCCGGGAGCTCACCGGGGAGCTGTTTTTT; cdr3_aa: CASSYSISFRELTGELFF
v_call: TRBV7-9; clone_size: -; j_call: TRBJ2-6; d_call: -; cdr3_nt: TGTGCCAGCAGCCCCCTTTTCGGGTCTGGGGCCAACGTCCTGACTTTC; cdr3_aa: CASSPLFGSGANVLTF
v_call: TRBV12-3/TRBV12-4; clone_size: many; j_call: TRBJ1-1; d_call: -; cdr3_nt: TGTGCCAGCAGCGAACAGTTATTGAACACTGAAGCTTTCTTT; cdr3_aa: CASSEQLLNTEAFF
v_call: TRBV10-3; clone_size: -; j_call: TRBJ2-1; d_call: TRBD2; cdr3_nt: TGTGCCCTCAGGGCCGGGACTAGCGGTGCGAATGAGCAGTTCTTC; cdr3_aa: CALRAGTSGANEQFF
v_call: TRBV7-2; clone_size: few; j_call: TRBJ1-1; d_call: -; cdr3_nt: TGTGCCAGCAGCTGGGGACGGAACACTGAAGCTTTCTTT; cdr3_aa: CASSWGRNTEAFF
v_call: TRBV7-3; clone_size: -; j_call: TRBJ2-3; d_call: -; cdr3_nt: TGTGCCAGCAGCCTAGGGATAGGAGTCACAGATACGCAGTATTTT; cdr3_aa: CASSLGIGVTDTQYF
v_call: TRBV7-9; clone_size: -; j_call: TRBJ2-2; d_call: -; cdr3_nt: TGTGCCAGCACGAAGGGGGGACCCACCGGGGAGCTGTTTTTT; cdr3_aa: CASTKGGPTGELFF
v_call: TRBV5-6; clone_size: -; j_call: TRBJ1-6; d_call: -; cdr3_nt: TGTGCCAGCAGCCCCGGACAGAGGCCCAGGCTCTACGATAATTCACCCCTCCACTTT; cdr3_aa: CASSPGQRPRLYDNSPLHF
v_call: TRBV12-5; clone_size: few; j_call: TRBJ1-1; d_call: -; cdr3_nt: TGTGCTAGTGCCCCTTCGCAGAGGTACACTGAAGCTTTCTTT; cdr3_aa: CASAPSQRYTEAFF
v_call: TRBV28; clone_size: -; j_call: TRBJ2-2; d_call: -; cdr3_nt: TGTGCCAGCAGTTTAACAGGGCAGTACAGGGAGCTGTTTTTT; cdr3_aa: CASSLTGQYRELFF
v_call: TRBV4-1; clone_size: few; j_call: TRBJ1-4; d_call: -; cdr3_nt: TGCGCCAGCAGCCAAGTCCGTGAAAAACTGTTTTTT; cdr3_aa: CASSQVREKLFF
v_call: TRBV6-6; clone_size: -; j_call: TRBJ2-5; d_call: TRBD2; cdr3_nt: TGTGCCAGCATGCAGGGACTATTACAAGAGACCCAGTACTTC; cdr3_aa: CASMQGLLQETQYF
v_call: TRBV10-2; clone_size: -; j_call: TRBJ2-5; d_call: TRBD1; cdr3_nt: TGCGCCAGCCGTCCCGGGACAGGGGTTGGCGAGACCCAGTACTTC; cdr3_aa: CASRPGTGVGETQYF
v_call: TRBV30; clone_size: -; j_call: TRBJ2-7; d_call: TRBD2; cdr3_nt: TGTGCCTGGAGCTTAGCGGGGGGCGAGCAGTACTTC; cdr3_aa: CAWSLAGGEQYF
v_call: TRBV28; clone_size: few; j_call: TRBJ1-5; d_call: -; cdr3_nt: TGTGCCAGCAGTTTTGACAGAAATCAGCCCCAGCATTTT; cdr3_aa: CASSFDRNQPQHF
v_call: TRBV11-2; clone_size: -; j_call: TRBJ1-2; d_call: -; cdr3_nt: TGTGCCAGCAGCTCCGACAGGCGCTATGGCTACACCTTC; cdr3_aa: CASSSDRRYGYTF
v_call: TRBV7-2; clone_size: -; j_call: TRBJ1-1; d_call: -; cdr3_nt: TGTGCCAGCAGCTTATGGCGGGGACGGGAGGTCTCTGAAGCTTTCTTT; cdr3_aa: CASSLWRGREVSEAFF
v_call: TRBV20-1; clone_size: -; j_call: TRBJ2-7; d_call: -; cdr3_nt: TGCAGTGCTAGTAGGGGAAACTCCTACGAGCAGTACTTC; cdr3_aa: CSASRGNSYEQYF
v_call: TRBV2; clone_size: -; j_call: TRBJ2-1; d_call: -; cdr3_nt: TGTGCCTCCGACAGAGTCTGGTCCTACAATGAGCAGTTCTTC; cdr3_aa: CASDRVWSYNEQFF
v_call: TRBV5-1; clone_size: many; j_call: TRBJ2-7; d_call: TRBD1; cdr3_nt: TGCGCCAGCAGCTTGGTAGGACAGGGGGCCTACGAGCAGTACTTC; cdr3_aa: CASSLVGQGAYEQYF
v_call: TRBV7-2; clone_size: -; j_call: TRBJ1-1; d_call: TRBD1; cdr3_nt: TGTGCCAGCAGCACGACAGGGGTTGGGACTGAAGCTTTCTTT; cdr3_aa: CASSTTGVGTEAFF
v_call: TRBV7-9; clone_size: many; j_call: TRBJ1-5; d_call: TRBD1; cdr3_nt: TGTGCCAGCAGCTCTGTCCCCAGGGGGCAACGGAGCAATCAGCCCCAGCATTTT; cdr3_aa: CASSSVPRGQRSNQPQHF
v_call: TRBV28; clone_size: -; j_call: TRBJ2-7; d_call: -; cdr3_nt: TGTGCCAGCAGAGGCACACCGGGGCCATACGAGCAGTACTTC; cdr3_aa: CASRGTPGPYEQYF
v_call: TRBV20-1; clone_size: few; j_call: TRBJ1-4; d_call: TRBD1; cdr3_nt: TGCAGTGCTAGACATGGGACAGGGAATGCTGAAAAACTGTTTTTT; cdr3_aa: CSARHGTGNAEKLFF
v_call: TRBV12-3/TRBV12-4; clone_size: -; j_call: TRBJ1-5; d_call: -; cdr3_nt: TGTGCCAGCAGTTTTGCGACGAATCAGCCCCAGCATTTT; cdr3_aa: CASSFATNQPQHF
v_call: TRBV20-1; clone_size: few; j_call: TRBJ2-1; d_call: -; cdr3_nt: TGCAGTGCTAGAGGCCCCCTTAGCGGCAGTGAGCAGTTCTTC; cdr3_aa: CSARGPLSGSEQFF
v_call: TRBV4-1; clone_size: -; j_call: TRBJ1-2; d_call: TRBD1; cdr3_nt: TGCGCCAGCAGCCAGACAGGGGACTATGGCTACACCTTC; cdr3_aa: CASSQTGDYGYTF
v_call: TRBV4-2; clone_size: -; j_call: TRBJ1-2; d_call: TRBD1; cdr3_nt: TGTGCCAGCAGCCAAGACCCGGGACAGGGACGTGGCTACACCTTC; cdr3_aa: CASSQDPGQGRGYTF
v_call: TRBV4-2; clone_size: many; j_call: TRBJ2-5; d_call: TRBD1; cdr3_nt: TGTGCCAGCAGCCAAGCAACAGGGGGCGGAGAGACCCAGTACTTC; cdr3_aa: CASSQATGGGETQYF
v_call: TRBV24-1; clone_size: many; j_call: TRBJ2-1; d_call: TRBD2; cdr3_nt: TGTGCCACCAGTGATTCCCAGGGACTAGCGGGGTGGTGGCAGTTCTTC; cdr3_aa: CATSDSQGLAGWWQFF